The present entry profiles one TCR beta chain with its context. Its target is not known. CDR1 and CDR2 from the germline V gene are MNHEY and SMNVEV (reference sequence). With V trimmed by 7 bases and J by 6 bases, 13 bases remained unmatched. The CDR3 totals 15 residues. A process of 5'RACE template switching, which added a universal primer site and UMIs, was used to make TCR cDNA. MiXCR was run by TCRdb on the 5' RACE reads, yielding one entry per CDR3 protein. The sample has 100,000 to 150,000 distinct CDR3 sequences, more than 7.5% seen once; the top ten hold 40%. This record belongs to a study of T cells after yellow fever vaccination. Study-level results: Clones that expanded after primary vaccination mostly reappeared after the booster (just under 98% CD4, 88% CD8). Few clonotypes appeared in both CD4 and CD8 compartments. FACS-sorted repertoires might harbor abundant contaminating clonotypes from the bulk population.

This sequence originates from a man younger than 35 who received the YFV17D yellow fever vaccine. This chain links TRBV27 with TRBJ2-3, with TRBD2 identical over 7 bases. Source: CD8+ T cells sorted from PBMCs, taken on the day of the yellow fever booster vaccination. The CDR3 DNA reads as TGTGCCAGCATACCTAGCGGACCGCCGGGGGATACGCAGTATTTT. This gives the protein CASIPSGPPGDTQYF.